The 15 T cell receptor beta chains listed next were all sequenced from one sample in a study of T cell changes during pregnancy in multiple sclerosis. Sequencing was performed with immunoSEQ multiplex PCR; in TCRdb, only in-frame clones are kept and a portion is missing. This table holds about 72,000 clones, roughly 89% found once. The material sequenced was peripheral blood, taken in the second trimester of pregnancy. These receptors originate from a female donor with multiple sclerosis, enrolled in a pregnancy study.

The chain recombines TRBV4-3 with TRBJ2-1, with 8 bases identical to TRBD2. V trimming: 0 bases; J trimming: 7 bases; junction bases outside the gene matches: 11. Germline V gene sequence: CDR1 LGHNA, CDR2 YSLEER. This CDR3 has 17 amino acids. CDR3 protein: CASSQDPPSGTRNEQFF. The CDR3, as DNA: TGCGCCAGCAGCCAAGATCCACCGTCCGGGACTAGGAATGAGCAGTTCTTC.

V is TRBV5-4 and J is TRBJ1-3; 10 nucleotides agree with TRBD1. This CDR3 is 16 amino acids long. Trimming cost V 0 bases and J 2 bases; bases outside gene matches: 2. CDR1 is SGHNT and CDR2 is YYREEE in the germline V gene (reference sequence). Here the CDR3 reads CASSLGQGAAGNTIYF. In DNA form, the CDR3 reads TGTGCCAGCAGCTTGGGACAGGGGGCCGCTGGAAACACCATATATTTT.

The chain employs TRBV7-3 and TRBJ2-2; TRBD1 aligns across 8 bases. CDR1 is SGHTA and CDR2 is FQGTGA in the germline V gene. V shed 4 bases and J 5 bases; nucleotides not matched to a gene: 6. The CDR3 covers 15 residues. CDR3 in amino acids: CASSSQGAITGELFF. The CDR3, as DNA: TGTGCCAGCAGCTCTCAGGGGGCGATAACCGGGGAGCTGTTTTTT.

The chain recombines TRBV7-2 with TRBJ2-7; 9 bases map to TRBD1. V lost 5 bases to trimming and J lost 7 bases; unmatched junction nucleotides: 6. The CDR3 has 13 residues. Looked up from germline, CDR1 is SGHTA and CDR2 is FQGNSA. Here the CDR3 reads CASSGTGPEEQYF. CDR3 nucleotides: TGTGCCAGCAGCGGGACAGGGCCAGAGGAGCAGTACTTC.

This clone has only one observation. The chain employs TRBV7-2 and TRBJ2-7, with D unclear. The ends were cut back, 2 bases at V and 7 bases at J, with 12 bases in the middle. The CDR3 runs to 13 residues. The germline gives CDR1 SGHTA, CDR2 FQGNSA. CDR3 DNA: TGTGCCAGCAGCTTAACCGGGTCGGCGGAGCAGTACTTC. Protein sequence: CASSLTGSAEQYF.

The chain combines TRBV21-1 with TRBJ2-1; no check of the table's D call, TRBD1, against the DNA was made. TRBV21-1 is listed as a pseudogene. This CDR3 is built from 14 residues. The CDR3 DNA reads TGTGCCAGCAGCCCTCAGGCGCAGAACAATGAGCAGTTCTTC. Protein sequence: CASSPQAQNNEQFF.

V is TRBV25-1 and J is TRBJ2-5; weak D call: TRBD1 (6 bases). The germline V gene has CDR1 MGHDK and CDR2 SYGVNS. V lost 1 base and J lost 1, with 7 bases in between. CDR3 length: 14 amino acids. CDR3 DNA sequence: TGTGCCAGCAGTGAATTAGGGGGCCAAGAGACCCAGTACTTC. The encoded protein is CASSELGGQETQYF.

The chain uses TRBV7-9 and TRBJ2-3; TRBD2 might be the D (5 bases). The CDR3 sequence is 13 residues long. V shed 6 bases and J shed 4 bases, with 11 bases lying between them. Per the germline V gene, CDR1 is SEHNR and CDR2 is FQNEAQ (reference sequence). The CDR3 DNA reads TGTGCCAGCAGGTTCTTCGGGGCAGATACGCAGTATTTT. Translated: CASRFFGADTQYF.

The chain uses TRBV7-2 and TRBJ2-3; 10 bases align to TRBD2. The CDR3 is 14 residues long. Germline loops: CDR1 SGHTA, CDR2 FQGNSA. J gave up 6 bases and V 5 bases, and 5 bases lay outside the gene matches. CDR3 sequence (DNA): TGTGCCAGCAGCCTGGGACTAGCGTACGATACGCAGTATTTT. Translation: CASSLGLAYDTQYF.

The CDR3 region has the DNA TGTGCCAGCAGTGAATCCAGAGAGACCCAGTACTTC. Amino acid sequence: CASSESRETQYF. This chain connects TRBV25-1 to TRBJ2-5; D not resolved. CDR1 MGHDK and CDR2 SYGVNS come from the germline V gene. V was pared by 1 base and J by 4 bases, with 4 bases between. The CDR3 is 12 amino acids.

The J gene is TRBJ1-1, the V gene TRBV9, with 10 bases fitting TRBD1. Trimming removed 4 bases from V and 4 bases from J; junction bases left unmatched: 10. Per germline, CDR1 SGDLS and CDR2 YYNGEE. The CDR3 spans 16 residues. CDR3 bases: TGTGCCAGCAGCCTCGGGACAGGGGCAAGTAGCACTGAAGCTTTCTTT. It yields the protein CASSLGTGASSTEAFF. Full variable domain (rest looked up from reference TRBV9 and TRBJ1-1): DSGVTQTPKHLITATGQRVTLRCSPRSGDLSVYWYQQSLDQGLQFLIQYYNGEERAKGNILERFSAQQFPDLHSELNLSSLELGDSALYFCASSLGTGASSTEAFFGQGTRLTVV.

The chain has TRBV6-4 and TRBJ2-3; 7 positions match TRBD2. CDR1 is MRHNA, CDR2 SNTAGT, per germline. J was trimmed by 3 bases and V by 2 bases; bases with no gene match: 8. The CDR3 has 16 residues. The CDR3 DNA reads TGTGCCAGCAGTGACCCAAGCGGGGAGGGGACAGATACGCAGTATTTT. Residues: CASSDPSGEGTDTQYF.

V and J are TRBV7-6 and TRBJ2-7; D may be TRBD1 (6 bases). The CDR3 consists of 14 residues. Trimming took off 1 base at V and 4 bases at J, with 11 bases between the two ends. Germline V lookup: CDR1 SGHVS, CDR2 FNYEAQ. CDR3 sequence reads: CASSLVSGVYEQYF. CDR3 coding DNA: TGTGCCAGCAGCTTAGTCTCAGGGGTTTACGAGCAGTACTTC.

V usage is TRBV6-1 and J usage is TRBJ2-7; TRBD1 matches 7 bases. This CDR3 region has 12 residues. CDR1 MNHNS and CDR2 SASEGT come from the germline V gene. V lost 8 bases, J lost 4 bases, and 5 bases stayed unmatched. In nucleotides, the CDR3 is TGTGCCAGCGGGCAGGGGGTGTACGAGCAGTACTTC. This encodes CASGQGVYEQYF.

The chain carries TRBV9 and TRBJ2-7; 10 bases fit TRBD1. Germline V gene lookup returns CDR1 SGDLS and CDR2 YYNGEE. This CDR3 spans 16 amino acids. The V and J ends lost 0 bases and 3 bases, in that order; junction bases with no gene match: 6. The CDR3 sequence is CASSVGGTGAFYEQYF. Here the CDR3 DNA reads TGTGCCAGCAGCGTAGGGGGGACAGGGGCATTCTACGAGCAGTACTTC.